These 32 T cell receptor beta chains originate from one sample sequenced in a study of blood T cell repertoires in COVID-19. TCRdb keeps only in-frame clones here, not all; method: immunoSEQ multiplex PCR. The top ten hold 1.5% to 2% of the sample, which has approximately 300,000 clones, 86% seen once. The source material was peripheral blood. Every receptor here comes from a woman aged 50 to 60 with acute or convalescent COVID-19.

CDR3 bases: TGTGCCAGCAGCTTAAGGGCGGGATTGGCCAAAAACATTCAGTACTTC. As protein: CASSLRAGLAKNIQYF. The chain carries TRBV11-2 and TRBJ2-4, with D possibly being TRBD2 (6 bases). The CDR3 length is 16 residues. The germline gives CDR1 SGHAT, CDR2 FQNNGV. V lost 2 bases and J lost 1, with 12 bases in between. Based on the CDR3 plus reference TRBV11-2 and TRBJ2-4, the full variable domain is EAGVAQSPRYKIIEKRQSVAFWCNPISGHATLYWYQQILGQGPKLLIQFQNNGVVDDSQLPKDRFSAERLKGVDSTLKIQPAKLEDSAVYLCASSLRAGLAKNIQYFGAGTRLSVL.

The rearrangement joins TRBV3-1 (or the pseudogene TRBV3-2) to TRBJ2-1; D gene uncertain. The CDR3 loop spans 11 amino acids. With 2 bases removed from V and 8 bases from J, the gap between germline ends came to 4 bases. CDR1 and CDR2 (germline): LGHDT, YNNKEL (reference sequence). Written as DNA, the CDR3 is TGTGCCAGCAGCCAATTAGATGAGCAGTTCTTC. Translation: CASSQLDEQFF.

The J gene is TRBJ2-3, the V gene TRBV24-1; 15 nucleotides agree with TRBD2. Germline V gives CDR1 KGHDR, CDR2 SFDVKD. The CDR3 length is 18 residues. J was trimmed by 2 bases and V by 0 bases; bases with no gene match: 2. CDR3 amino acids: CATSDLGLAGGDTDTQYF. DNA for the CDR3: TGTGCCACCAGTGATTTGGGACTAGCGGGAGGGGACACAGATACGCAGTATTTT.

The chain is built from TRBV19 and TRBJ2-4, with 7 bases aligning to TRBD1. This CDR3 spans 15 amino acids. CDR1 is LNHDA and CDR2 is SQIVND in the germline V gene (reference sequence). V was clipped by 5 bases and J by 1 base; unmatched bases: 5. The CDR3 sequence is CASSFEQGAKNIQYF. For the CDR3, the DNA is TGTGCCAGTAGTTTCGAACAGGGGGCCAAAAACATTCAGTACTTC.

This chain joins TRBV29-1 and TRBJ2-1, with 7 positions matching TRBD1. The CDR3 has 11 residues. The V and J ends lost 5 bases and 13 bases, in that order; junction bases with no gene match: 8. Germline lookup yields CDR1 SQVTM and CDR2 ANQGSEA. The CDR3 nucleotides read TGCAGCGTTTGGACAGGTCTTTTCCAGTTCTTC. It specifies CSVWTGLFQFF.

This clone was recorded once. V usage is TRBV19 and J usage is TRBJ2-7; no firm D call. This CDR3 is built from 11 residues. From germline, CDR1 is LNHDA and CDR2 SQIVND (reference sequence). Between the trimmed V and J ends, which lost 5 bases and 2 bases, there was a span of 4 bases. CDR3 sequence: CASSYAYEQYF. The CDR3, as DNA: TGTGCCAGTAGTTATGCCTACGAGCAGTACTTC.

Concerning this clone: Other nucleotide sequences in the sample specify the same CDR3. The chain has TRBV28 and TRBJ1-2, with TRBD1 as a possible D gene (5 bases). In germline, CDR1 is MDHEN, CDR2 SYDVKM. Between the trimmed V and J ends, which lost 4 bases and 2 bases, there was a span of 8 bases. The CDR3 loop spans 13 amino acids. The CDR3 sequence is CASSSQGNYGYTF. CDR3 bases: TGTGCCAGCAGTTCCCAGGGAAACTATGGCTACACCTTC.

This clone was picked up a small number of times. The genes are TRBV5-4 and TRBJ2-4; TRBD1 matches 9 bases. The germline gives CDR1 SGHNT, CDR2 YYREEE (reference sequence). Germline trimming cut 5 bases from V and 6 bases from J; bases unmatched to any gene: 18. The CDR3 length is 18 residues. The CDR3 here is CASSLTGTGSFMGNIQYF. The CDR3 DNA reads TGTGCCAGCAGTCTAACCGGGACAGGGTCCTTTATGGGAAACATTCAGTACTTC.

The CDR3 spells CASSEGQGEASPLHF. The CDR3 DNA reads as TGTGCCAGCAGTGAAGGACAGGGGGAAGCTTCACCCCTCCACTTT. This sequence joins TRBV2 and TRBJ1-6; TRBD1 aligns across 9 bases. Germline V gene sequence: CDR1 SNHLY, CDR2 FYNNEI. Trimming cost V 1 base and J 9 bases; bases outside gene matches: 4. This CDR3 is built from 15 residues.

This clone turned up a few times. The chain uses TRBV18 and TRBJ2-3; TRBD2 aligns across 10 bases. Trimming cost V 6 bases and J 2 bases; bases outside gene matches: 5. CDR3 size: 15 residues. Germline assignment: CDR1 KGHSH and CDR2 LQKENI. CDR3 DNA sequence: TGTGCCAGCTCTGCCCTAGCGGGAGACACAGATACGCAGTATTTT. This translates into CASSALAGDTDTQYF.

V gene TRBV2 combines with J gene TRBJ2-3, with 7 bases fitting TRBD2. Germline CDR1 SNHLY, CDR2 FYNNEI. Trimming at V came to 6 bases and at J to 0 bases, leaving 6 bases not matched to a gene. There are 15 residues in the CDR3. CDR3 protein: CASRSTSASTDTQYF. CDR3 DNA: TGTGCCAGCAGGTCTACTAGCGCCAGCACAGATACGCAGTATTTT. The entire variable domain, with the rest obtained from reference TRBV2 and TRBJ2-3, is as follows: EPEVTQTPSHQVTQMGQEVILRCVPISNHLYFYWYRQILGQKVEFLVSFYNNEISEKSEIFDDQFSVERPDGSNFTLKIRSTKLEDSAMYFCASRSTSASTDTQYFGPGTRLTVL.

The chain employs TRBV9 and TRBJ2-1; a possible D gene is TRBD2 (6 bases). The CDR3 loop spans 13 amino acids. Germline V gives CDR1 SGDLS, CDR2 YYNGEE. With 2 bases removed from V and 8 bases from J, the gap between germline ends came to 11 bases. The CDR3 sequence is CASSVIGGDEQFF. The CDR3 bases are TGTGCCAGCAGCGTGATAGGAGGGGATGAGCAGTTCTTC.

The chain recombines TRBV5-1 with TRBJ2-5; D uncertain. The V gene's germline CDR1 is SGHRS and CDR2 YFSETQ. The CDR3 runs to 14 residues. V lost 1 base, J lost 5 bases, and 12 bases lay in between. Written as DNA, the CDR3 is TGCGCCAGCAGCTTGCGGGTGGAGTCGGAGACCCAGTACTTC. Translating it yields CASSLRVESETQYF.

This chain links TRBV11-1 with TRBJ2-2, with D possibly matching TRBD2 (6 bases). The V end was cut by 1 base, the J end by 13 bases, with 22 bases between. CDR1 SGHAT and CDR2 FQDESV come from the germline V gene (reference sequence). CDR3 size: 16 residues. The chain's CDR3 is CASSLGYGDSAPWLFF. The DNA of the CDR3 is TGTGCCAGCAGCTTAGGATATGGGGACTCCGCACCATGGCTGTTTTTT. The full variable domain, with the rest looked up from reference TRBV11-1 and TRBJ2-2, is EAEVAQSPRYKITEKSQAVAFWCDPISGHATLYWYRQILGQGPELLVQFQDESVVDDSQLPKDRFSAERLKGVDSTLKIQPAELGDSAMYLCASSLGYGDSAPWLFFGEGSRLTVL.

The chain joins TRBV6-5 to TRBJ1-5; 7 bases match TRBD1. This CDR3 is 12 amino acids long. After removal of 8 bases from V and 4 bases from J, the junction contained 2 bases not matched to a gene. Germline V CDR1 and CDR2: MNHEY, SVGAGI. This CDR3 is CASRTGNQPQHF. The CDR3 DNA is TGTGCCAGCCGGACAGGAAATCAGCCCCAGCATTTT.

CDR3 nucleotides: TGTGCCAGCAGCTTATACGAGGGCTATGGCTACACCTTC. It encodes CASSLYEGYGYTF. The V and J genes are TRBV7-9 and TRBJ1-2; D is ambiguous. The germline gives CDR1 SEHNR, CDR2 FQNEAQ (reference sequence). The V and J ends lost 2 bases and 4 bases respectively, with 8 bases between them. The CDR3 sequence is 13 residues long.

This clone is a singleton in its sample. V gene TRBV4-1 combines with J gene TRBJ1-1; D gene unclear. The V end was cut by 3 bases, the J end by 1 base, with 6 bases between. The CDR3 runs to 13 residues. Germline V lookup: CDR1 MGHRA, CDR2 YSYEKL. CDR3 nucleotide sequence: TGCGCCAGCAGCCACCCGAGGAACACTGAAGCTTTCTTT. It encodes CASSHPRNTEAFF.

The count of this clone is one. The rearrangement joins TRBV7-6 to TRBJ1-6; D might be TRBD1 (6 bases). Trimming cost V 6 bases and J 9 bases, with 18 bases left between them. Germline loops: CDR1 SGHVS, CDR2 FNYEAQ. There are 15 residues in the CDR3. This chain's CDR3 is CASRASGSRGSPLHF. As DNA, the CDR3 is TGTGCCAGCAGAGCGAGTGGGTCCAGGGGTTCACCCCTCCACTTT.

CDR3 region: CASSLDGTGAGANVLTF. CDR3 nucleotide sequence: TGTGCCAGCAGCTTGGATGGGACAGGGGCTGGGGCCAACGTCCTGACTTTC. V and J are TRBV5-4 and TRBJ2-6; 10 positions match TRBD1. Trimming took 0 bases from V and 2 from J; bases not matched to a gene: 2. The CDR3 has 17 residues. Germline-derived CDR1 and CDR2 are SGHNT and YYREEE (reference sequence).

This clone appeared a few times. V gene TRBV28 combines with J gene TRBJ1-2; 10 bases match TRBD1. The V gene end was trimmed by 2 bases and the J gene end by 5 bases; junction bases not matched to a gene: 2. CDR1 is MDHEN, CDR2 SYDVKM, per germline. The CDR3 extends over 14 amino acids. CDR3 bases: TGTGCCAGCAGTTTAGGGACAGGGGAGTATGGCTACACCTTC. This sequence encodes CASSLGTGEYGYTF.

The chain joins TRBV13 to TRBJ1-2; 7 positions match TRBD1. The CDR3 spans 13 residues. The trim removed 3 bases at V and 3 bases at J, leaving 1 base unmatched. Germline lookup yields CDR1 PRHDT and CDR2 FYEKMQ (reference sequence). The CDR3 DNA is TGTGCCAGCAGCTTGGACAGGTACTATGGCTACACCTTC. Its translation is CASSLDRYYGYTF.

This clone turned up a few times. The J gene is TRBJ2-6, the V gene TRBV7-3; D may be TRBD1 (6 bases). Trimming removed 2 bases from V and 0 bases from J, with 11 bases in between. Germline V gives CDR1 SGHTA, CDR2 FQGTGA. CDR3 length: 17 residues. CDR3 in amino acids: CASSLDRRSSGANVLTF. The CDR3 nucleotides are TGTGCCAGCAGCTTAGACAGGCGATCCTCTGGGGCCAACGTCCTGACTTTC.

CDR3 loop: CASRKLAGGYNEQFF. For the CDR3, the DNA is TGTGCCAGTAGGAAGCTAGCGGGGGGGTACAATGAGCAGTTCTTC. V usage is TRBV19 and J usage is TRBJ2-1, with 12 bases that match TRBD2. Germline CDR1 and CDR2: LNHDA and SQIVND (reference sequence). V was clipped by 6 bases and J by 4 bases; unmatched bases: 4. The CDR3 spans 15 residues.

V and J are TRBV3-1 (or the pseudogene TRBV3-2) and TRBJ2-7, with TRBD1 identical over 11 bases. The junction had 12 bases not matched to a gene; V was cut back by 0 bases and J by 2 bases. The germline V gene has CDR1 LGHDT and CDR2 YNNKEL (reference sequence). The CDR3 runs 19 residues. DNA of the CDR3: TGTGCCAGCAGCCAAGAATGGCCGGTGTGGGACAGGGGGACCTACGAGCAGTACTTC. The encoded protein is CASSQEWPVWDRGTYEQYF.

The rearrangement uses TRBV27 and TRBJ2-7, with a possible D match to TRBD1 (5 bases). The germline V gene encodes CDR1 MNHEY and CDR2 SMNVEV (reference sequence). CDR3 length equals 13 residues. V lost 0 bases, J lost 2 bases, and 5 bases lay in between. This CDR3 reads CASSLSGAYEQYF. CDR3 sequence (DNA): TGTGCCAGCAGTTTATCAGGGGCCTACGAGCAGTACTTC.

The chain couples TRBV28 to TRBJ1-2; D unresolved. Germline V CDR1 and CDR2: MDHEN, SYDVKM. Between the trimmed V and J ends, which lost 5 bases and 2 bases, there was a span of 12 bases. The CDR3 is made up of 14 amino acids. The CDR3 spells CASSPGSANYGYTF. CDR3 coding DNA: TGTGCCAGCAGTCCCGGCAGCGCCAACTATGGCTACACCTTC.

This rearrangement joins TRBV4-3 to TRBJ2-1; 10 bases are a match to TRBD1. Germline trimming cut 4 bases from V and 8 bases from J; bases unmatched to any gene: 5. In germline, CDR1 is LGHNA, CDR2 YSLEER. The CDR3 length is 14 residues. The CDR3 sequence: CASSLRDRGDEQFF. In DNA form, the CDR3 reads TGCGCCAGCAGCCTTCGGGACAGGGGTGATGAGCAGTTCTTC.

V gene TRBV6-2 or TRBV6-3 combines with J gene TRBJ2-5, with TRBD1 as a possible D gene (5 bases). Germline lookup yields CDR1 MNHEY and CDR2 SVGEGT. The length of the CDR3 is 14 residues. Trimming shortened V by 2 bases and J by 0 bases, and 7 bases separated the two germline ends. DNA of the CDR3: TGTGCCAGCAGTTACGGGGCGTACCAAGAGACCCAGTACTTC. Translation gives CASSYGAYQETQYF.

As DNA, the CDR3 is TGTGCCAGCAGTTTACACCAGGGGGACGGGTACTTC. It codes for CASSLHQGDGYF. The chain couples TRBV12-3 or TRBV12-4 to TRBJ2-7; 7 bases fit TRBD1. V lost 2 bases to trimming and J lost 12 bases; unmatched junction nucleotides: 7. The CDR3 has 12 residues.

V and J are TRBV3-1 (or the pseudogene TRBV3-2) and TRBJ2-1; no firm D call. V shed 6 bases and J shed 4 bases, with 10 bases lying between them. The V gene's germline CDR1 is LGHDT and CDR2 YNNKEL (reference sequence). The CDR3 is 13 amino acids. CDR3 sequence reads: CASRPENYNEQFF. The CDR3 nucleotides read TGTGCCAGCAGGCCCGAGAATTACAATGAGCAGTTCTTC.

The chain carries TRBV27 and TRBJ1-2; D ambiguous. The V end was cut by 2 bases, the J end by 4 bases, with 14 bases between. The germline V gene encodes CDR1 MNHEY and CDR2 SMNVEV (reference sequence). The CDR3 consists of 15 residues. In DNA, the CDR3 is TGTGCCAGCAGTTTAGGCCTCTCCTTTACCTATGGCTACACCTTC. This gives the protein CASSLGLSFTYGYTF.

This clone has just a few counts. The gene calls are TRBV29-1 and TRBJ1-3; 8 bases are shared with TRBD1. The J segment lost 0 bases and the V segment lost 5 bases, leaving 6 bases of the junction unmatched. The CDR3 extends over 15 amino acids. Germline V gives CDR1 SQVTM, CDR2 ANQGSEA. CDR3 protein: CSVRTGTNSGNTIYF. In DNA, the CDR3 is TGCAGCGTTAGGACAGGGACCAACTCTGGAAACACCATATATTTT.